Sequencing of this TCR beta chain was carried out in a study of blood T cell repertoires in COVID-19. Study background: Researchers got acute and convalescent COVID-19 samples from the United States, Italy and Spain.

V was clipped by 6 bases and J by 4 bases, with 18 bases between them. This CDR3 is built from 16 residues. CDR1 is WNHNN and CDR2 is SYGVQD in the germline V gene (reference sequence). In the authors' workflow: Reference gene primer amplification gave estimated nucleated cell counts. TCRdb keeps only in-frame clones here, not all; method: immunoSEQ multiplex PCR. That table furnishes V, J and clone size, whereas the DNA furnished D and trimming. The repertoire holds around 180,000 clones, with roughly 70% as singletons. This rearrangement joins TRBV10-1 to TRBJ2-2; D remains unclear. This receptor was taken from a woman of 80 years or more with acute or convalescent COVID-19. Input material: peripheral blood. In nucleotides, the CDR3 is TGCGCCAGCAGCCCCCAGTTGGGTATAGCCACCGGGGAGCTGTTTTTT. The encoded protein is CASSPQLGIATGELFF.